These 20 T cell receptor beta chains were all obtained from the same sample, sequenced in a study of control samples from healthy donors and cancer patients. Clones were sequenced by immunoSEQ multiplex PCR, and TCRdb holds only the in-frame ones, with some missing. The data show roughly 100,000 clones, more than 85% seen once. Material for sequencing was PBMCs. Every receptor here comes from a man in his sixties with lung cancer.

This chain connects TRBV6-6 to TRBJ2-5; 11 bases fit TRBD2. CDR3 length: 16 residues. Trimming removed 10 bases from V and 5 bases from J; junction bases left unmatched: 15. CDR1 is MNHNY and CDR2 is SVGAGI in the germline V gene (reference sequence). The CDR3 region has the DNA TGTGCCAACAGCCAGACTACTAGCGGGGGCAGGGAGACCCAGTACTTC. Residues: CANSQTTSGGRETQYF.

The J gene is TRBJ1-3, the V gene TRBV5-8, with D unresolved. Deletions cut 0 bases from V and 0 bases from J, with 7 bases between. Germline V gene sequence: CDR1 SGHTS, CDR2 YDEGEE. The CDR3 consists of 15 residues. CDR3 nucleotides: TGTGCCAGCAGCTTGGACGGATCCTCTGGAAACACCATATATTTT. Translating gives CASSLDGSSGNTIYF.

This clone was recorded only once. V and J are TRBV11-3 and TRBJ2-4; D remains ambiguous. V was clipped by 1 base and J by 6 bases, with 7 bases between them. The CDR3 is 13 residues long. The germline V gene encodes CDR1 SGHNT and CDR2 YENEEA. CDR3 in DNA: TGTGCCAGCAGCTTAGGTCAAACAAACATTCAGTACTTC. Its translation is CASSLGQTNIQYF.

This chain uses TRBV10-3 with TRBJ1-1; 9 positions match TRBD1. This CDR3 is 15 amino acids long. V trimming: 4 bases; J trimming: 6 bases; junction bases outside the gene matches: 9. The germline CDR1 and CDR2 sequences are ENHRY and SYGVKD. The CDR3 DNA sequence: TGTGCCATCAGTGCCTCACAGGGGGCAGAGTCTGAAGCTTTCTTT. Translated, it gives CAISASQGAESEAFF.

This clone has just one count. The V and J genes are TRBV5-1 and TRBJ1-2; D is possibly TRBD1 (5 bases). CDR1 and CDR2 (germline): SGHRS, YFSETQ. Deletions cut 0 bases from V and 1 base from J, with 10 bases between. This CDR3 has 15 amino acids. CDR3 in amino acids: CASSLDRGDNYGYTF. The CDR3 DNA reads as TGCGCCAGCAGCTTGGATAGGGGAGATAACTATGGCTACACCTTC.

This CDR3 is CASSQETEGLGPQHF. The CDR3 DNA follows: TGTGCCAGCAGCCAAGAAACAGAGGGGTTGGGGCCCCAGCATTTT. The V call is TRBV4-2, the J call TRBJ1-5; TRBD1 is a possible D gene (5 bases). V was trimmed by 0 bases and J by 9 bases, leaving 15 bases between them. Looked up from germline, CDR1 is LGHNA and CDR2 is YNFKEQ. CDR3 length equals 15 residues.

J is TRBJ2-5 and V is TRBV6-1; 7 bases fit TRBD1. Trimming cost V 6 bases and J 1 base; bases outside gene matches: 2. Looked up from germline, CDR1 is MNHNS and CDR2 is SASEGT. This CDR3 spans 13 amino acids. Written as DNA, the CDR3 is TGTGCCAGCAGGGACAGGAGCCAAGAGACCCAGTACTTC. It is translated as CASRDRSQETQYF.

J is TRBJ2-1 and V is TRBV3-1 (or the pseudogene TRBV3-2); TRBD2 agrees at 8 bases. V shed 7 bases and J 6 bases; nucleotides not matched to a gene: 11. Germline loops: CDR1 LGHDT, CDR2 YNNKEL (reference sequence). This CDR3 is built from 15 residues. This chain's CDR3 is CASTLSGGPSNEQFF. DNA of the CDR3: TGTGCCAGCACCCTTTCGGGGGGGCCTTCCAATGAGCAGTTCTTC.

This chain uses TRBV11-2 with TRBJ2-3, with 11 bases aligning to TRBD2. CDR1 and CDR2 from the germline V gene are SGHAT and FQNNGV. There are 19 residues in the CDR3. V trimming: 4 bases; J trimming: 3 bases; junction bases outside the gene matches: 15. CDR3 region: CASSSHPSTSGDRTDTQYF. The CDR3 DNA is TGTGCCAGCAGCTCGCACCCCTCGACTAGCGGGGATAGGACAGATACGCAGTATTTT.

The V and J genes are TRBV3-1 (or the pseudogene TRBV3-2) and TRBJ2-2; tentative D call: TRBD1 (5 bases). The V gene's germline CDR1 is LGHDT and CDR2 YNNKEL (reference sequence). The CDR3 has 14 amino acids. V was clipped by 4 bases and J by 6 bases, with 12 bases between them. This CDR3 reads CASSPSSGPGELFF. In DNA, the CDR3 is TGTGCCAGCAGCCCTTCATCAGGGCCCGGGGAGCTGTTTTTT.

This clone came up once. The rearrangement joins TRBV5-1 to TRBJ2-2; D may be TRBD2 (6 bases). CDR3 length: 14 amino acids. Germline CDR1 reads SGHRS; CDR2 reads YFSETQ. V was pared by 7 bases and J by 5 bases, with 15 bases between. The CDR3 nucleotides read TGCGCCAGCGGACCGGGACTGAGTACCGGGGAGCTGTTTTTT. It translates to CASGPGLSTGELFF.

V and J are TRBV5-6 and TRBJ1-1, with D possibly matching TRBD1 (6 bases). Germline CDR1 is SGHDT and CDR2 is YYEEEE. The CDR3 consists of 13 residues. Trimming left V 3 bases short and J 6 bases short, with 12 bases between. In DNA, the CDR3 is TGTGCCAGCAGCTGGGGGCCTGGCGCTGAAGCTTTCTTT. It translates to CASSWGPGAEAFF.

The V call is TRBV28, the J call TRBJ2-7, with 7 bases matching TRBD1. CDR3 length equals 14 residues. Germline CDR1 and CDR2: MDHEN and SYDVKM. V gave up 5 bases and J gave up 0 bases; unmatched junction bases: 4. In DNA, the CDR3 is TGTGCCAGCAGTGGGACAGCGAACTCCTACGAGCAGTACGTC. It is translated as CASSGTANSYEQYV.

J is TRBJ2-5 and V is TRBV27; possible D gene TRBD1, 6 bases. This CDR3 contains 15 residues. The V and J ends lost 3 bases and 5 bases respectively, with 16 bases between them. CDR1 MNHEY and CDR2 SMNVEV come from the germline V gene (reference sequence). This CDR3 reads CASSFRWGPEETQYF. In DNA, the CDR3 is TGTGCCAGCAGTTTTAGGTGGGGGCCTGAGGAGACCCAGTACTTC.

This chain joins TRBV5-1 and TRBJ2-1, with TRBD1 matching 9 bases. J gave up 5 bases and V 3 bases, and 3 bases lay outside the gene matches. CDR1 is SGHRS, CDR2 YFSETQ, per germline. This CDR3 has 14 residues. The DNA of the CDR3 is TGCGCCAGCAGCTCAGGGGACAGGGACAATGAGCAGTTCTTC. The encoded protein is CASSSGDRDNEQFF.

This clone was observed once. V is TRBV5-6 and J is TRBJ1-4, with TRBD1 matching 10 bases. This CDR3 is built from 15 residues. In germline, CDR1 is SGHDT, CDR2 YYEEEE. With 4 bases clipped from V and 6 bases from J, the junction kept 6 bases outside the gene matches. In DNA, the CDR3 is TGTGCCAGCAGCCTCCCGACAGGGGGCCATGAAAAACTGTTTTTT. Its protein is CASSLPTGGHEKLFF. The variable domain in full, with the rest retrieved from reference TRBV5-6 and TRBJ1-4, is DAGVTQSPTHLIKTRGQQVTLRCSPKSGHDTVSWYQQALGQGPQFIFQYYEEEERQRGNFPDRFSGHQFPNYSSELNVNALLLGDSALYLCASSLPTGGHEKLFFGSGTQLSVL.

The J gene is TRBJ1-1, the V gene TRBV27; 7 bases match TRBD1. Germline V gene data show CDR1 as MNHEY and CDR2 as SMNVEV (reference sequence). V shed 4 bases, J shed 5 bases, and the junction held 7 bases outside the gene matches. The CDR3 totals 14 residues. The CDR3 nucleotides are TGTGCCAGCAGTTCCGAGGGGGCTCGAACTGAAGCTTTCTTT. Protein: CASSSEGARTEAFF.

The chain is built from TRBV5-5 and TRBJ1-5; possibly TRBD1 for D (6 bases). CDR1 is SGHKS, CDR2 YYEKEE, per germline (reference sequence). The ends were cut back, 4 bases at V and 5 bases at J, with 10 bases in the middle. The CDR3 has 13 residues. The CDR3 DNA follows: TGTGCCAGCAGCGGACAGCTCTATCAGCCCCAGCATTTT. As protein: CASSGQLYQPQHF.

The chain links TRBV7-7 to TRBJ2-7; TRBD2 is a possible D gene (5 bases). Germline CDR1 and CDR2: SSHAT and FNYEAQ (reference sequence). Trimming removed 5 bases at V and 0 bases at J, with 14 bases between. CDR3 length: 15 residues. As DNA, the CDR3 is TGTGCCAGCAGCCAAACAGCGGCACCCTCCTACGAGCAGTACTTC. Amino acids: CASSQTAAPSYEQYF. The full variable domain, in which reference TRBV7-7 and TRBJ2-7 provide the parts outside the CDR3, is GAGVSQSPRYKVTKRGQDVTLRCDPISSHATLYWYQQALGQGPEFLTYFNYEAQPDKSGLPSDRFSAERPEGSISTLTIQRTEQRDSAMYRCASSQTAAPSYEQYFGPGTRLTVT.

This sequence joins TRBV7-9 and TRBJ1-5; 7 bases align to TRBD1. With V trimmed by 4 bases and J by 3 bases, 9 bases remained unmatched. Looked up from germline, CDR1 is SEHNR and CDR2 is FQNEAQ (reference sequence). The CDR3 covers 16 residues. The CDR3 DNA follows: TGTGCCAGCAGCTCTTCTACAGGGGATTTCAATCAGCCCCAGCATTTT. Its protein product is CASSSSTGDFNQPQHF.